The 19 T cell receptor beta chains presented below share a single source sample, sequenced in a study of cytomegalovirus exposure and HLA in healthy donors. TCRdb's copy holds only in-frame clones and misses some; the assay was immunoSEQ multiplex PCR. The data contain just over 80,000 clones, approximately 96% of them singletons. Sequencing input: PBMCs. The receptors here all came from a woman under 30 in good health and CMV-seronegative.

J is TRBJ2-2 and V is TRBV27, with no clear D. Germline CDR1 and CDR2: MNHEY and SMNVEV (reference sequence). The CDR3 consists of 17 residues. Trimming removed 0 bases at V and 5 bases at J, with 16 bases between. CDR3 coding DNA: TGTGCCAGCAGTTTATCGAAAACAGTGAGTCCGACCGGGGAGCTGTTTTTT. This encodes CASSLSKTVSPTGELFF.

There are a few counts of this clone. This sequence joins TRBV9 and TRBJ2-1; D remains unclear. CDR3 length equals 15 residues. Trimming stripped 0 bases from V and 1 base from J, with 8 bases between. Germline CDR1 SGDLS, CDR2 YYNGEE. The CDR3 spells CASSVDAGSYNEQFF. In nucleotides, the CDR3 is TGTGCCAGCAGCGTAGATGCCGGTTCCTACAATGAGCAGTTCTTC.

CDR3 region: CAWSVRAGPRPYEQYF. Written as DNA, the CDR3 is TGTGCCTGGAGTGTACGTGCGGGTCCTCGCCCCTACGAGCAGTACTTC. The genes are TRBV30 and TRBJ2-7; maybe TRBD2 (5 bases). CDR3 length equals 16 residues. Germline values: CDR1 GTSNPN, CDR2 SVGIG (reference sequence). V was shortened by 0 bases and J by 2 bases, with 17 bases between the two germline ends.

The chain couples TRBV5-4 to TRBJ1-1; D uncertain. Germline lookup yields CDR1 SGHNT and CDR2 YYREEE (reference sequence). This CDR3 has 13 residues. V lost 4 bases, J lost 4 bases, and 11 bases lay in between. CDR3 in amino acids: CASSPGGSTEAFF. The CDR3 nucleotides are TGTGCCAGCAGCCCGGGAGGGAGCACTGAAGCTTTCTTT.

The chain recombines TRBV6-5 with TRBJ2-5; TRBD1 matches 8 bases. CDR3 length equals 15 residues. The germline V gene has CDR1 MNHEY and CDR2 SVGAGI. V lost 4 bases, J lost 7 bases, and 11 bases stayed unmatched. CDR3 nucleotide sequence: TGTGCCAGCAGTTCGTACAGGGGGGCTGGGTGGACCCAGTACTTC. This encodes CASSSYRGAGWTQYF.

The chain has TRBV7-9 and TRBJ1-5, with 8 positions matching TRBD1. V lost 5 bases, J lost 2 bases, and 11 bases stayed unmatched. From germline, CDR1 is SEHNR and CDR2 FQNEAQ (reference sequence). This CDR3 has 17 residues. This CDR3 is CASSPGPQTGGNQPQHF. CDR3 in DNA: TGTGCCAGCAGCCCCGGCCCGCAGACAGGGGGCAATCAGCCCCAGCATTTT. The entire variable domain, with the rest obtained from reference TRBV7-9 and TRBJ1-5, is as follows: DTGVSQNPRHKITKRGQNVTFRCDPISEHNRLYWYRQTLGQGPEFLTYFQNEAQLEKSRLLSDRFSAERPKGSFSTLEIQRTEQGDSAMYLCASSPGPQTGGNQPQHFGDGTRLSIL.

This chain links TRBV14 with TRBJ2-1; 7 bases are a match to TRBD2. The germline V gene has CDR1 SGHDN and CDR2 FVKESK. V dropped 4 bases and J dropped 2; count of bases not matched to a gene: 8. The CDR3 is 16 amino acids. CDR3 in DNA: TGTGCCAGCAGCCCCAAAACTAGCGCAGCCTACAATGAGCAGTTCTTC. Translation: CASSPKTSAAYNEQFF.

J is TRBJ2-7 and V is TRBV7-6; 7 nucleotides align to TRBD1. The V and J ends lost 5 bases and 0 bases, in that order; junction bases with no gene match: 7. Germline values: CDR1 SGHVS, CDR2 FNYEAQ. CDR3 length equals 15 residues. The DNA of the CDR3 is TGTGCCAGCAGCCTAGAGACAGGGCCCTCCTACGAGCAGTACTTC. Its translation: CASSLETGPSYEQYF. Based on the CDR3 plus reference TRBV7-6 and TRBJ2-7, the full variable domain is GAGVSQSPRYKVTKRGQDVALRCDPISGHVSLYWYRQALGQGPEFLTYFNYEAQQDKSGLPNDRFSAERPEGSISTLTIQRTEQRDSAMYRCASSLETGPSYEQYFGPGTRLTVT.

This chain joins TRBV27 and TRBJ2-6; TRBD1 agrees at 8 bases. The junction had 15 bases not matched to a gene; V was cut back by 8 bases and J by 0 bases. From germline, CDR1 is MNHEY and CDR2 SMNVEV (reference sequence). The CDR3 covers 19 residues. The CDR3 here is CASRPQSGGLISGANVLTF. The DNA for the CDR3 is TGTGCCAGCCGCCCTCAGTCAGGGGGCTTGATCTCTGGGGCCAACGTCCTGACTTTC. Full variable domain (outside the CDR3, taken from reference TRBV27 and TRBJ2-6): EAQVTQNPRYLITVTGKKLTVTCSQNMNHEYMSWYRQDPGLGLRQIYYSMNVEVTDKGDVPEGYKVSRKEKRNFPLILESPSPNQTSLYFCASRPQSGGLISGANVLTFGAGSRLTVL.

This clone is a singleton in its sample. V usage is TRBV6-5 and J usage is TRBJ2-1, with 12 nucleotides matching TRBD2. V dropped 5 bases and J dropped 11; count of bases not matched to a gene: 10. This CDR3 has 15 amino acids. Per the germline V gene, CDR1 is MNHEY and CDR2 is SVGAGI. CDR3 residues: CASSPGLAGLLKQFF. The CDR3 bases are TGTGCCAGCAGTCCGGGACTAGCGGGTCTCCTAAAGCAGTTCTTC.

The chain links TRBV7-2 to TRBJ1-5; 10 bases align to TRBD1. From germline, CDR1 is SGHTA and CDR2 FQGNSA. The CDR3 spans 14 residues. After removal of 5 bases from V and 6 bases from J, the junction contained 4 bases not matched to a gene. The CDR3 loop is CASSPGQGVQPQHF. CDR3 sequence (DNA): TGTGCCAGCAGCCCAGGACAGGGGGTTCAGCCCCAGCATTTT.

The chain links TRBV28 to TRBJ2-7; possibly TRBD2 for D (6 bases). Germline CDR1 is MDHEN and CDR2 is SYDVKM. Trimming took off 3 bases at V and 3 bases at J, with 15 bases between the two ends. The CDR3 covers 15 residues. CDR3 loop: CASSFSSGVLYEQYF. DNA for the CDR3: TGTGCCAGCAGTTTCTCGTCGGGGGTCCTCTACGAGCAGTACTTC.

The chain uses TRBV7-2 and TRBJ2-1, with a possible D match to TRBD2 (6 bases). Germline CDR1 reads SGHTA; CDR2 reads FQGNSA. The CDR3 length is 14 residues. V lost 1 base, J lost 6 bases, and 10 bases lay in between. The DNA of the CDR3 is TGTGCCAGCAGCTTAGGACTAGTCGGCAATGAGCAGTTCTTC. It encodes CASSLGLVGNEQFF.

The chain carries TRBV18 and TRBJ1-1; D gene unclear. V was pared by 4 bases and J by 0 bases, with 15 bases between. The CDR3 is 16 residues long. Germline V CDR1 and CDR2: KGHSH, LQKENI. CDR3 amino acids: CASSRLAEVMNTEAFF. CDR3 nucleotides: TGTGCCAGCTCACGATTAGCAGAAGTAATGAACACTGAAGCTTTCTTT.

This clone appeared once. The chain couples TRBV4-1 to TRBJ1-2, with TRBD1 as a possible D gene (5 bases). Germline-derived CDR1 and CDR2 are MGHRA and YSYEKL. The CDR3 is made up of 17 amino acids. Trimming removed 0 bases from V and 9 bases from J, with 23 bases in between. CDR3 DNA sequence: TGCGCCAGCAGCCAAGATTTATCAAGTGGACAACTATCAAGCTACACCTTC. It translates to CASSQDLSSGQLSSYTF.

V gene TRBV10-1 combines with J gene TRBJ1-2, with D hard to call. This CDR3 region has 13 residues. Germline assignment: CDR1 WNHNN and CDR2 SYGVQD (reference sequence). Between the trimmed V and J ends, which lost 4 bases and 3 bases, there was a span of 9 bases. CDR3 in amino acids: CASSGYGDYGYTF. CDR3 nucleotide sequence: TGCGCCAGCAGTGGCTACGGGGACTATGGCTACACCTTC.

The chain joins TRBV7-9 to TRBJ2-3, with D unresolved. The CDR3 sequence is 13 residues long. The germline V and J ends were trimmed by 1 base and 4 bases, with 6 bases remaining between them. Germline CDR1 is SEHNR and CDR2 is FQNEAQ (reference sequence). The CDR3 region is CASSLEGADTQYF. The CDR3 DNA is TGTGCCAGCAGCTTAGAAGGAGCAGATACGCAGTATTTT.

The chain links TRBV10-2 to TRBJ2-5; a weak D match, TRBD2 (5 bases). Per germline, CDR1 WSHSY and CDR2 SAAADI. This CDR3 spans 15 amino acids. V lost 1 base, J lost 2 bases, and 11 bases lay in between. The CDR3 DNA follows: TGCGCCAGCAGTGAGTGGGCGGGTTCACAAGAGACCCAGTACTTC. Translating gives CASSEWAGSQETQYF.

On this clone itself: One junction end does not reproduce the germline sequence, and a read error may be involved. This CDR3 reads CASSIALQETQYF. DNA of the CDR3: TGTGCCAGCAGCATAGCGCTACAAGAGACCCAGTACTTC. The V and J genes are TRBV7-9 and TRBJ2-5, with D perhaps TRBD2 (5 bases). The CDR3 runs to 13 residues. CDR1 is SEHNR and CDR2 is FQNEAQ in the germline V gene (reference sequence).